This T cell receptor beta chain was captured in a study of blood T cell repertoires in COVID-19. The CDR3 is 16 residues long. Trimming cost V 0 bases and J 6 bases; bases outside gene matches: 6. Germline CDR1 reads SEHNR; CDR2 reads FQNEAQ (reference sequence). Produced via immunoSEQ multiplex PCR; TCRdb's table is partial and in-frame only. Among 350,000 to 400,000 clones listed, over 75% were seen once. The genes are TRBV7-9 and TRBJ1-5, with TRBD1 matching over 9 bases. Sequencing was done on a sample of PBMCs or T cells enriched from blood (not recorded which). The receptor was isolated from a middle-aged man in a cohort exposed to, infected with or recovered from COVID-19 (not recorded which). The CDR3 nucleotides are TGTGCCAGCAGCTTAGCGACCGGGACAGGGAGTCAGCCCCAGCATTTT. It encodes CASSLATGTGSQPQHF. Full variable domain (remainder filled in from reference TRBV7-9 and TRBJ1-5): DTGVSQNPRHKITKRGQNVTFRCDPISEHNRLYWYRQTLGQGPEFLTYFQNEAQLEKSRLLSDRFSAERPKGSFSTLEIQRTEQGDSAMYLCASSLATGTGSQPQHFGDGTRLSIL.